The present TCR beta chain was sequenced within a study of blood T cell repertoires in COVID-19. Study background: Samples taken during acute and convalescent COVID-19 were collected in the United States, Italy and Spain. PBMCs, B-cell-depleted T cells, or T cells provided the cDNA or gDNA that made up the material.

In the authors' methods: Scientists estimated how many nucleated cells there were by amplifying reference gene primers. The method was immunoSEQ multiplex PCR; TCRdb's version includes in-frame clones alone and lacks a portion of them. V and J calls and clone size come straight from that table; D and trimming were deduced from the DNA. The table records about 200,000 clones, just under 85% of them present only once. The V end lost 4 bases, the J end lost 5 bases, and 18 bases lay between the germline ends. The V gene's germline CDR1 is SGHDT and CDR2 YYEEEE. The CDR3 has 15 amino acids. The source material was peripheral blood. V is TRBV5-6 and J is TRBJ1-2; D call uncertain. The receptor comes from a human donor with acute or convalescent COVID-19. The donor label of this sample is uncertain. The CDR3 loop is CASSLSGSVGYGYTF. As DNA, the CDR3 is TGTGCCAGCAGCCTATCGGGTTCGGTCGGATATGGCTACACCTTC.